This TCR beta chain derives from a study of OX40 agonist ivuxolimab in advanced cancers. With regard to the full study: Ivuxolimab was an agonistic, fully human IgG2 monoclonal antibody directed against OX40 (CD134), a costimulatory receptor. In the dose-escalation cohort, over 65% of patients were male, and the mean age was about 55 years, with a range of 23 to 79. Intravenous ivuxolimab was administered to patients every 2 weeks at six dose levels: 0.01, 0.1, 0.3, 1.5, 3 and 10 mg/kg. The monotherapy dose-escalation portion (N of about 50 patients) of the phase I ivuxolimab trial is reported in the paper. The point of sequencing TCRbeta in the periphery was to test whether ivuxolimab changed TCR sequence diversity and drove clonal T-cell expansion. Patients were allowed to have had prior anti-PD-1, anti-PD-L1 or anti-CTLA-4 therapy, and 40% to 45% of the dose-escalation patients had been treated with checkpoint inhibitors. Three dose-escalation patients achieved partial responses, one with hepatocellular carcinoma and two with cutaneous melanoma. Among the 52 dose-escalation patients, about 20 had hepatocellular carcinoma, roughly 15 melanoma, 9 renal cell carcinoma and 9 head and neck cancer. Broad study findings and their caveats: After ivuxolimab, CD8+ T cells had more expanded clones than CD4+ T cells on average. Low levels of normalized T-cell clonal expansion were also seen in some patients who did not respond. At doses from 0.1 to 3.0 mg/kg, clonal expansion was seen in both CD4+ and CD8+ blood T cells between baseline and week 6. The antigen specificity of the peripheral T cells that underwent clonal expansion was not determined. In the 0.1-3.0 mg/kg groups, partial responders had among the lowest normalized peripheral clonal expansion, particularly in CD8+ T cells.

The trial excluded patients who had a history of autoimmune disease or were on systemic immunosuppression. In every dose cohort, peripheral blood was drawn for TCR sequencing at baseline, cycle 4 day 1, and cycle 7 day 1. Samples came from an open-label, multicenter, first-in-human phase I dose-escalation trial of ivuxolimab. Adults with locally advanced or metastatic head and neck squamous cell, hepatocellular, melanoma or renal cell carcinoma were enrolled in the trial. Before TCR sequencing, CD4+ and CD8+ T cells were separately sorted from peripheral blood. V sheds 3 bases and J sheds 2 bases, leaving 14 bases between their ends. Looking up the germline V gene yields CDR1 MDHEN and CDR2 SYDVKM. From the cysteine up to the phenylalanine, the CDR3 has a length of 16 residues. Only the CDR3 portion is preserved as DNA: 48 bases, with reading frame beginning at the first base. Genomic DNA was isolated from the sorted cells so that the TCRbeta CDR3 region could be sequenced. The immunoSEQ Assay was used for sequencing of TCRbeta CDR3 regions. TCRdb re-hosts the immuneACCESS table, in-frame sequences only. Its copies lack some clones; in the studies checked, an unresolved V gene accounts for under half of them, and the cause for the rest is not known. A total of under 80,000 clones appear in this sample, roughly four fifths of them only once. Around 5% of the sample is held by the ten biggest clonotypes.

Comments on this clone: Its antigen is currently not known. Base quality data are lacking; no much larger clone is found one base away.

The sample in question was CD4+ or CD8+ T cells sorted from blood, obtained in a trial of the OX40 agonist ivuxolimab. The rearrangement joined TRBV28 to TRBJ1-3, with a tentative D gene TRBD1 over 6 matching bases. This TCR was recovered from an adult with an advanced solid tumor such as melanoma, head and neck, liver or kidney cancer. The DNA reads TGTGCCAGCAGTTTGGTTGGGCAGGGGACTGGAAACACCATATATTTT. Its protein reads: CASSLVGQGTGNTIYF.